The clone carrying this T cell receptor (beta chain) showed up just once. These data are taken from a study of blood T cell repertoires in COVID-19. In the study overall: Samples of COVID-19 (acute and convalescent) were obtained from the United States, Italy and Spain. PBMCs, B-cell-depleted T cells, or T cells were the source of the cDNA or gDNA that made up the material.

Original handling: Researchers report that nucleated cell counts were estimated from reference gene primer amplification. TCRdb keeps only in-frame clones here, not all; method: immunoSEQ multiplex PCR. V, J and clone size were drawn from that table, and D and trimming were deduced from the DNA. The sample includes some 460,000 clones, around 88% of them seen just once. The CDR3 totals 17 residues. The J segment lost 4 bases and the V segment lost 2 bases, leaving 10 bases of the junction unmatched. CDR1 ENHRY and CDR2 SYGVKD come from the germline V gene. The sample was peripheral blood. The chain combines TRBV10-3 with TRBJ1-2; TRBD1 aligns across 10 bases. This clonotype was sampled from a young woman with acute or convalescent COVID-19. For the CDR3, the DNA is TGTGCCATCAGTGAGAGTACCGGGACAGGGGAAGGCTATGGCTACACCTTC. This codes for CAISESTGTGEGYGYTF.